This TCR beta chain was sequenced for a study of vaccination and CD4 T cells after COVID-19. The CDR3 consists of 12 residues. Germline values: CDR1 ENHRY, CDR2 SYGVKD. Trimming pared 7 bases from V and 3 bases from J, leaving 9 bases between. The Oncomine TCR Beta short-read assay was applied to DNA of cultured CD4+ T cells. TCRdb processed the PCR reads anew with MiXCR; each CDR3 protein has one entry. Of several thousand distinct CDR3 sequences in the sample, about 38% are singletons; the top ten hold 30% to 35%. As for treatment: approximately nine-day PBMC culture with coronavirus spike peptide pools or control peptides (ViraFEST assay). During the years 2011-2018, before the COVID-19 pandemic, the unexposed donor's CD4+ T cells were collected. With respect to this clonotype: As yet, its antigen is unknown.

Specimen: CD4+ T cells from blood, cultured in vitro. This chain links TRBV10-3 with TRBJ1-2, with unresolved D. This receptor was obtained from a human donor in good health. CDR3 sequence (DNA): TGTGCCATCACGGGATCGGACTATGGCTACACCTTC. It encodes CAITGSDYGYTF.